Listed here are 22 T cell receptor beta chains from one sample, sequenced in a study of CD8 T cells in ankylosing spondylitis. Study observations and caveats: Ankylosing spondylitis blood seemed to carry a telltale TCR beta motif made of seven or eight highly homologous variants.

TCRdb called the 5' RACE reads again in MiXCR, with one record for every CDR3 protein. The sample shows a few hundred thousand distinct CDR3 sequences, about 22% of them seen only once. Antigen specificity for these receptors is unknown. The material sequenced was blood, either unsorted or a sorted T cell fraction (not recorded which). The receptors here all came from a male donor with ankylosing spondylitis.

Many counts were recorded for this clonotype. The CDR3 is CGPASPRQGIYEQYF. CDR3 bases: TGCGGACCTGCTAGTCCTAGACAGGGGATTTACGAGCAGTACTTC. This chain links TRBV20-1 with TRBJ2-7; 8 bases are a match to TRBD1. Germline CDR1 reads DFQATT; CDR2 reads SNEGSKA (reference sequence). This CDR3 comprises 15 residues.

V is TRBV10-1 and J is TRBJ2-5; D remains ambiguous. The CDR3 consists of 15 residues. The germline V gene has CDR1 WNHNN and CDR2 SYGVQD (reference sequence). The germline V and J ends were trimmed by 1 base and 0 bases, with 9 bases remaining between them. The DNA of the CDR3 is TGCGCCAGCAGTGAGTGGGGTACCGACCAAGAGACCCAGTACTTC. This encodes CASSEWGTDQETQYF.

V usage is TRBV12-3 or TRBV12-4 and J usage is TRBJ2-2; D call uncertain. Trimming cost V 6 bases and J 6 bases, with 14 bases left between them. The CDR3 is made up of 14 amino acids. CDR3 amino acids: CASSGPLGAGELFF. In nucleotides, the CDR3 is TGTGCCAGCAGCGGGCCTCTAGGTGCCGGGGAGCTGTTTTTT.

This clonotype was counted only a few times. V usage is TRBV5-1 and J usage is TRBJ2-7; 7 bases are a match to TRBD1. The CDR3 spans 15 residues. Germline lookup yields CDR1 SGHRS and CDR2 YFSETQ. After removal of 3 bases from V and 2 bases from J, the junction contained 8 bases not matched to a gene. CDR3: CASSSAGTVTYEQYF. Here the CDR3 DNA reads TGCGCCAGCAGCTCAGCCGGGACAGTCACCTACGAGCAGTACTTC.

This clonotype was picked up a small number of times. The rearrangement joins TRBV12-3 or TRBV12-4 to TRBJ2-3, with D uncertain. V was shortened by 2 bases and J by 6 bases, with 21 bases between the two germline ends. The CDR3 is 17 residues long. The CDR3 protein is CASSLQLSHLHMDTQYF. The CDR3 DNA follows: TGTGCCAGCAGTTTACAACTCTCCCACCTACACATGGATACGCAGTATTTT.

The chain uses TRBV6-1 and TRBJ1-6; 7 bases match TRBD1. CDR3 length equals 13 residues. V was pared by 5 bases and J by 9 bases, with 4 bases of the junction left unmatched. CDR1 is MNHNS, CDR2 SASEGT, per germline. CDR3 protein: CASSPRGGSPLHF. In nucleotides, the CDR3 is TGTGCCAGCAGTCCCAGGGGGGGTTCACCCCTCCACTTT.

The genes are TRBV2 and TRBJ2-2, with no clear D. This CDR3 spans 14 amino acids. In germline, CDR1 is SNHLY, CDR2 FYNNEI. V was shortened by 6 bases and J by 1 base, with 9 bases between the two germline ends. DNA for the CDR3: TGTGCCAGCAGGCAGACTCTGAACACCGGGGAGCTGTTTTTT. Translating it yields CASRQTLNTGELFF.

This clonotype has more than one count but fewer than ten. The chain joins TRBV5-1 to TRBJ2-2; D call uncertain. CDR3 length: 16 residues. Trimming took off 4 bases at V and 0 bases at J, with 13 bases between the two ends. Germline V CDR1 and CDR2: SGHRS, YFSETQ. This chain's CDR3 is CASSPVSLANTGELFF. For the CDR3, the DNA is TGCGCCAGCAGCCCCGTTAGCCTCGCGAACACCGGGGAGCTGTTTTTT.

The chain combines TRBV7-8 with TRBJ1-1; D uncertain. Germline V gene sequence: CDR1 SGHVS, CDR2 FQNEAQ. The CDR3 covers 16 residues. V lost 0 bases and J 0 bases, leaving 11 bases between the germline ends. The CDR3 DNA reads TGTGCCAGCAGCTTAGCGCTAATAGGGATGAACACTGAAGCTTTCTTT. It translates to CASSLALIGMNTEAFF.

This clonotype was observed a few times. The CDR3: CSATLAGVTDTQYF. Here the CDR3 DNA reads TGCAGTGCTACCCTAGCGGGAGTTACAGATACGCAGTATTTT. The chain combines TRBV20-1 with TRBJ2-3; 10 bases match TRBD2. Germline CDR1 and CDR2: DFQATT and SNEGSKA (reference sequence). V gave up 4 bases and J gave up 3 bases; unmatched junction bases: 4. The CDR3 extends over 14 amino acids.

This clonotype appeared once. The V gene is TRBV4-3, the J gene TRBJ2-3; D assignment may be TRBD1 or TRBD2 (5 bases each). The CDR3 totals 14 residues. V lost 1 base and J lost 5, with 10 bases in between. Germline CDR1 and CDR2: LGHNA and YSLEER. In DNA, the CDR3 is TGCGCCAGCAGCCAAGTAGAGGGGAGAGATACGCAGTATTTT. Translated: CASSQVEGRDTQYF.

This clonotype came up a few times. The chain has TRBV6-1 and TRBJ2-7; TRBD1 might be the D (6 bases). V was pared by 6 bases and J by 1 base, with 10 bases between. CDR1 is MNHNS, CDR2 SASEGT, per germline. The CDR3 totals 13 residues. CDR3 nucleotide sequence: TGTGCCAGCAGGGACAGAGGGTCCTACGAGCAGTACTTC. This sequence encodes CASRDRGSYEQYF.

This clonotype was found many times. The chain couples TRBV7-9 to TRBJ2-1; D uncertain. Trimming shortened V by 5 bases and J by 4 bases, and 15 bases separated the two germline ends. The CDR3 runs to 15 residues. Germline values: CDR1 SEHNR, CDR2 FQNEAQ (reference sequence). Here the CDR3 DNA reads TGTGCCAGCAGCCCATCCCCGGGCGGTTACAATGAGCAGTTCTTC. This encodes CASSPSPGGYNEQFF.

This clonotype has just a few counts. This chain uses TRBV29-1 with TRBJ2-5; 10 bases line up with TRBD1. The CDR3 spans 13 residues. V lost 8 bases to trimming and J lost 7 bases; unmatched junction nucleotides: 10. The germline gives CDR1 SQVTM, CDR2 ANQGSEA. The CDR3 is CSCPGTGVGTQYF. CDR3 sequence (DNA): TGCAGCTGTCCCGGGACAGGGGTAGGGACCCAGTACTTC.

This clonotype came up a few times. The CDR3 DNA reads as TGCGCCAGCAGCCCTGGGACTAGCGGGAGCGCAACAGATACGCAGTATTTT. Amino acids: CASSPGTSGSATDTQYF. The V gene is TRBV5-1, the J gene TRBJ2-3; 14 nucleotides match TRBD2. Per germline, CDR1 SGHRS and CDR2 YFSETQ. The CDR3 extends over 17 amino acids. V lost 4 bases and J lost 3; bases outside the gene matches: 7.

This clonotype was seen only a few times. The J gene is TRBJ2-1, the V gene TRBV6-2 or TRBV6-3; 9 nucleotides agree with TRBD2. The CDR3 runs 16 residues. V lost 6 bases to trimming and J lost 6 bases; unmatched junction nucleotides: 12. Germline CDR1 MNHEY, CDR2 SVGEGT. CDR3 bases: TGTGCCAGCAGCAGACTAGCGGAGGTGGGGGGCAATGAGCAGTTCTTC. It yields the protein CASSRLAEVGGNEQFF.

This clonotype occurred a few times. The chain joins TRBV20-1 to TRBJ1-1, with a weak D call TRBD1 (5 bases). CDR3 length: 11 residues. Germline CDR1 and CDR2: DFQATT and SNEGSKA (reference sequence). The V and J ends lost 6 bases and 4 bases respectively, with 9 bases between them. The CDR3 coding sequence is TGCAGTGCCCAGAGGGGCACTGAAGCTTTCTTT. It translates to CSAQRGTEAFF.

J is TRBJ2-3 and V is TRBV28, with 9 nucleotides matching TRBD1. The CDR3 length is 16 residues. In germline, CDR1 is MDHEN, CDR2 SYDVKM. The V and J ends lost 5 bases and 0 bases, in that order; junction bases with no gene match: 6. CDR3 loop: CASSGQGRISTDTQYF. Here the CDR3 DNA reads TGTGCCAGCAGTGGACAGGGGCGAATAAGCACAGATACGCAGTATTTT. The whole variable domain, remainder taken from reference TRBV28 and TRBJ2-3, is DVKVTQSSRYLVKRTGEKVFLECVQDMDHENMFWYRQDPGLGLRLIYFSYDVKMKEKGDIPEGYSVSREKKERFSLILESASTNQTSMYLCASSGQGRISTDTQYFGPGTRLTVL.

At least ten counts were recorded for this clonotype. The genes are TRBV5-1 and TRBJ2-1, with D possibly being TRBD2 (6 bases). V was shortened by 0 bases and J by 5 bases, with 15 bases between the two germline ends. CDR3 length equals 16 residues. Germline CDR1 SGHRS, CDR2 YFSETQ. The CDR3 is CASSLEGAGTNNEQFF. In nucleotides, the CDR3 is TGCGCCAGCAGCTTGGAGGGCGCGGGAACCAACAATGAGCAGTTCTTC.

The sample holds many counts of this clonotype. V usage is TRBV5-1 and J usage is TRBJ2-5; 9 positions agree with TRBD2. CDR1 is SGHRS and CDR2 is YFSETQ in the germline V gene. The length of the CDR3 is 14 residues. V gave up 4 bases and J gave up 0 bases; unmatched junction bases: 1. The CDR3 reads CASSRLADQETQYF. CDR3 coding DNA: TGCGCCAGCAGCAGACTAGCGGACCAAGAGACCCAGTACTTC.

J is TRBJ1-2 and V is TRBV29-1, with D perhaps TRBD1 (6 bases). The CDR3 extends over 12 amino acids. The germline gives CDR1 SQVTM, CDR2 ANQGSEA. V gave up 6 bases and J gave up 4 bases, with 12 bases separating them. The chain's CDR3 is CSVKGDFYGYTF. The CDR3 DNA follows: TGCAGCGTCAAGGGGGACTTCTATGGCTACACCTTC.

The chain is built from TRBV12-5 and TRBJ1-4, with unresolved D. Trimming removed 6 bases at V and 0 bases at J, with 8 bases between. CDR1 and CDR2 (germline): LGHNT, FRNRAP. The CDR3 is made up of 14 amino acids. CDR3 bases: TGTGCTAGTGGCTCCTCCGCAACTAATGAAAAACTGTTTTTT. This codes for CASGSSATNEKLFF.